This TCR beta chain was documented in a study of shared clonotypes between healthy human individuals. Regarding the study as a whole: Lower generation probabilities were found for non-shared clonotypes than for those shared by all four donors.

This clone was counted a few times. Its matching antigen is unknown. The test was conducted at deep level. Only in-frame clones appear in the TCRdb table, and some are missing; sequencing was by immunoSEQ multiplex PCR. The sample has some 2,500,000 clones; more than 85% are singletons. The receptor was derived from a man aged 18 to 35 in good health. Some clones in this sample may be carry-over from other donors' samples. The specimen was naive CD4+ T cells from PBMCs. Subset meaning: CD45RA+ positively selected.

The CDR3 is CASSQSGGKGRAFF. For the CDR3, the DNA is TGTGCCAGCTCGCAATCAGGGGGCAAGGGACGAGCTTTCTTT. The chain couples TRBV18 to TRBJ1-1; 8 bases map to TRBD1. From germline, CDR1 is KGHSH and CDR2 LQKENI. Trimming took 6 bases from V and 10 from J; bases not matched to a gene: 13. The CDR3 totals 14 residues.